Included here is one T cell receptor beta chain sequence, with context. These data are taken from a study of blood T cell repertoires in COVID-19. Study details: Collection of acute and convalescent COVID-19 samples took place in the United States, Italy and Spain. The analysed material was cDNA or gDNA that came from T cells, B-cell-depleted T cells, or PBMCs.

This CDR3 is 14 amino acids long. The germline V gene encodes CDR1 MNHNY and CDR2 SVGAGI (reference sequence). Between the trimmed V and J ends, which lost 4 bases and 5 bases, there was a span of 9 bases. Authors' data handling: Quantification of nucleated cells was approximated via reference gene primer amplification. The assay was immunoSEQ multiplex PCR, and TCRdb's table has in-frame clones only and misses some. The DNA gave D and trimming, while V, J and clone size come from that table. The sample lists about 220,000 clones, 82% occurring once. The chain carries TRBV6-6 and TRBJ1-6, with no clear D. The sequenced sample was peripheral blood. The source is a woman aged 80 or over with acute or convalescent COVID-19. CDR3 amino acids: CASSWRVDNSPLHF. CDR3 nucleotide sequence: TGTGCCAGCAGTTGGAGAGTAGATAATTCACCCCTCCACTTT.